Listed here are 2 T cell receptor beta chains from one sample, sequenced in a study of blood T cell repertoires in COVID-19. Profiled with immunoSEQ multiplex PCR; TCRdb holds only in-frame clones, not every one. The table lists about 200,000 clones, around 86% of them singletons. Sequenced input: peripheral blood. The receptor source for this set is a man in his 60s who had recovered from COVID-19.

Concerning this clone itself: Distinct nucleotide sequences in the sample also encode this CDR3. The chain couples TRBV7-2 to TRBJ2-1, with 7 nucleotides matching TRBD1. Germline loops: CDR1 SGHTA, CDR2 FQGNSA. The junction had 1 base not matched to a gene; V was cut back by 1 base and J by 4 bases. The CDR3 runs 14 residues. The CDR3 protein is CASSLGQGYNEQFF. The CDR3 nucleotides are TGTGCCAGCAGCTTAGGACAGGGTTACAATGAGCAGTTCTTC.

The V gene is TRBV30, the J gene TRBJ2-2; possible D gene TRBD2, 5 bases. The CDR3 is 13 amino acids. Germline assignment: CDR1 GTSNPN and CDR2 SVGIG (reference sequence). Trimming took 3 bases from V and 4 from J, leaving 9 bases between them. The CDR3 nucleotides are TGTGCCTGGAGGGTTGCGGGCACCGGGGAGCTGTTTTTT. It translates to CAWRVAGTGELFF. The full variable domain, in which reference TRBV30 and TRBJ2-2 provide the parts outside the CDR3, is SQTIHQWPATLVQPVGSPLSLECTVEGTSNPNLYWYRQAAGRGLQLLFYSVGIGQISSEVPQNLSASRPQDRQFILSSKKLLLSDSGFYLCAWRVAGTGELFFGEGSRLTVL.